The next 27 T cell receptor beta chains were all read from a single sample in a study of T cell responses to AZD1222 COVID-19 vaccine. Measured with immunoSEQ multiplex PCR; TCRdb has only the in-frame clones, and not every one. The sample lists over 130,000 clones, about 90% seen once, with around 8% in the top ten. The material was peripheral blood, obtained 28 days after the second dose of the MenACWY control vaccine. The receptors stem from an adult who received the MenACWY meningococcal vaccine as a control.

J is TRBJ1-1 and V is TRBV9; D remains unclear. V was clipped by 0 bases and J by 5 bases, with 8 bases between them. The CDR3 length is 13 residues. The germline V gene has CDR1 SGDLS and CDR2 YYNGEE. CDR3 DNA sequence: TGTGCCAGCAGCGTAGTTACGGGTACTGAAGCTTTCTTT. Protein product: CASSVVTGTEAFF.

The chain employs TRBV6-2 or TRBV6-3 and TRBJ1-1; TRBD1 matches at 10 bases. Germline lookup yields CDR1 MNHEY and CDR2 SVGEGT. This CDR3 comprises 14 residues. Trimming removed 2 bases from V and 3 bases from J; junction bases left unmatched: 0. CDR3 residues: CASSYGQGDTEAFF. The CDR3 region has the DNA TGTGCCAGCAGTTACGGACAGGGGGACACTGAAGCTTTCTTT.

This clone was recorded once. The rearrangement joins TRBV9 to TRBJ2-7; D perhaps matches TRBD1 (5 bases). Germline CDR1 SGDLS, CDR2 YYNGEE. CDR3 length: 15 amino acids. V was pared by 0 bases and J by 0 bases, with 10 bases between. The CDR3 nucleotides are TGTGCCAGCAGCGTAGGGGCAGGGAACTCCTACGAGCAGTACTTC. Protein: CASSVGAGNSYEQYF.

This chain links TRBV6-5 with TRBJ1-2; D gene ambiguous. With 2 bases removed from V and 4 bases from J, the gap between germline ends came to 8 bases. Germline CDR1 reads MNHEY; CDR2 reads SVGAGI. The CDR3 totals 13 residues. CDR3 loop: CASSYAPAYGYTF. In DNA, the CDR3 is TGTGCCAGCAGTTACGCGCCGGCCTATGGCTACACCTTC.

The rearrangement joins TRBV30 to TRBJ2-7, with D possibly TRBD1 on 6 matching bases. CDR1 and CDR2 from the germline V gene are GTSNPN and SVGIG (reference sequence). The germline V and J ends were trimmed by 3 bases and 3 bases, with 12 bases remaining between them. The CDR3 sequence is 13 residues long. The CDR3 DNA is TGTGCCTGGAGCTCACAGGGTATCTACGAGCAGTACTTC. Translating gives CAWSSQGIYEQYF. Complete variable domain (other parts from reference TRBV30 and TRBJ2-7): SQTIHQWPATLVQPVGSPLSLECTVEGTSNPNLYWYRQAAGRGLQLLFYSVGIGQISSEVPQNLSASRPQDRQFILSSKKLLLSDSGFYLCAWSSQGIYEQYFGPGTRLTVT.

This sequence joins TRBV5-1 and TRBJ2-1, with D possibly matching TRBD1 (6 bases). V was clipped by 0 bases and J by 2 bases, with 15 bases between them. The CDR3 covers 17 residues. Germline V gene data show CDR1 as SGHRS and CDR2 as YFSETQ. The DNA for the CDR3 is TGCGCCAGCAGCTTGGATTTAGGGGGACCGGCCTACAATGAGCAGTTCTTC. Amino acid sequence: CASSLDLGGPAYNEQFF.

The DNA of the CDR3 is TGTGCCAGCAGCCTGGGACCGCACGGAAACACCATATATTTT. As protein: CASSLGPHGNTIYF. The gene calls are TRBV5-6 and TRBJ1-3; TRBD1 might be the D (5 bases). Between the trimmed V and J ends, which lost 4 bases and 4 bases, there was a span of 12 bases. CDR1 and CDR2 (germline): SGHDT, YYEEEE. The CDR3 has 14 residues.

The CDR3 sequence: CASTPAKETQYF. CDR3 bases: TGTGCCAGCACCCCAGCAAAAGAGACCCAGTACTTC. V is TRBV12-3 or TRBV12-4 and J is TRBJ2-5; no clear D. The CDR3 contains 12 residues. The germline V and J ends were trimmed by 7 bases and 3 bases, with 9 bases remaining between them.

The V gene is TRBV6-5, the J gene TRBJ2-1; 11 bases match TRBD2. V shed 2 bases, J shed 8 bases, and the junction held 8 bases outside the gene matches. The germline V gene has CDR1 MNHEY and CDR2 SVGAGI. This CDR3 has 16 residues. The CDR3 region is CASSYVGLAGGDEQFF. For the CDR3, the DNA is TGTGCCAGCAGTTACGTCGGGTTAGCGGGGGGGGATGAGCAGTTCTTC.

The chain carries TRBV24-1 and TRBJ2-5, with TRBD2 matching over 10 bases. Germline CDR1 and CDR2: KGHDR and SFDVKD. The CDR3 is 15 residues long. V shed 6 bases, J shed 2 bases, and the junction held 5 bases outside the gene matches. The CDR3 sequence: CATSHLAGVQETQYF. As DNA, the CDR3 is TGTGCCACCAGTCACCTAGCGGGAGTTCAAGAGACCCAGTACTTC.

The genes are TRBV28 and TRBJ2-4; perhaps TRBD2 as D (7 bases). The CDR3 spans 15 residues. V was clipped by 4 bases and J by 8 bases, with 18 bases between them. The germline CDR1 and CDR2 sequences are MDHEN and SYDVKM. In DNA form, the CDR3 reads TGTGCCAGCAGTTCTACTGGGGGGGGCTCGGACATTCAGTACTTC. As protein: CASSSTGGGSDIQYF.

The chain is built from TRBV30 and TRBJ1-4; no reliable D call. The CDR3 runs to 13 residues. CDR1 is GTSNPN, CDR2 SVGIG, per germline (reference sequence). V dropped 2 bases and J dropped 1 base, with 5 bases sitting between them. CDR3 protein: CAWSIRTNEKLFF. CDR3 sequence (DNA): TGTGCCTGGAGTATCCGAACTAATGAAAAACTGTTTTTT.

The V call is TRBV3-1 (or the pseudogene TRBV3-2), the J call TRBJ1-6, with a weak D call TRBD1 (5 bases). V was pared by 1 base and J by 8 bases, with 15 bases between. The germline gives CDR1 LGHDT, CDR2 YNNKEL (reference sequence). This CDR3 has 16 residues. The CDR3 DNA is TGTGCCAGCAGCCAAGGGGGCCAGAGAAGACATTCACCCCTCCACTTT. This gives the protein CASSQGGQRRHSPLHF.

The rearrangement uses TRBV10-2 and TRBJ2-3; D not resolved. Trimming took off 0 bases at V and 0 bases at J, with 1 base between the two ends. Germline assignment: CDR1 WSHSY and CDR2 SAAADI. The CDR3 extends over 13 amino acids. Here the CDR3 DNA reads TGCGCCAGCAGTGAGTCTAGCACAGATACGCAGTATTTT. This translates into CASSESSTDTQYF.

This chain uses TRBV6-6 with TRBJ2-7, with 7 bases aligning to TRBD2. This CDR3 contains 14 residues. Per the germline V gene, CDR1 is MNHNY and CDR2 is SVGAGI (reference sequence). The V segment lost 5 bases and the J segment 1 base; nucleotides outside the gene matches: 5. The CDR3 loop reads CASSSGAASYEQYF. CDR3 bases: TGTGCCAGCAGTAGCGGGGCGGCGTCCTACGAGCAGTACTTC.

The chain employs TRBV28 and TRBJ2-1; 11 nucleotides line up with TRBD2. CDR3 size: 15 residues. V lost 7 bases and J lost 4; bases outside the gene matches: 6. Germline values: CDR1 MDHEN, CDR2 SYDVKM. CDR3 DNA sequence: TGTGCCAGCATGCCCGGGACTAGCGGTTACAATGAGCAGTTCTTC. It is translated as CASMPGTSGYNEQFF.

CDR3 sequence (DNA): TGCGCCAGCAGCTTTGCAGGGGACTATGGCTACACCTTC. Amino acid sequence: CASSFAGDYGYTF. The V call is TRBV5-1, the J call TRBJ1-2, with a weak D call TRBD1 (6 bases). The length of the CDR3 is 13 residues. Germline assignment: CDR1 SGHRS and CDR2 YFSETQ. Deletions cut 2 bases from V and 3 bases from J, with 8 bases between.

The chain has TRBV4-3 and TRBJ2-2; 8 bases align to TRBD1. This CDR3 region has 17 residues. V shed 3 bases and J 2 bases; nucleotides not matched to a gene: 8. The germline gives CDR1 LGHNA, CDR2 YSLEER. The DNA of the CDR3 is TGCGCCAGCAGCCACCCACCAGGGGGCCTAAACACCGGGGAGCTGTTTTTT. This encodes CASSHPPGGLNTGELFF.

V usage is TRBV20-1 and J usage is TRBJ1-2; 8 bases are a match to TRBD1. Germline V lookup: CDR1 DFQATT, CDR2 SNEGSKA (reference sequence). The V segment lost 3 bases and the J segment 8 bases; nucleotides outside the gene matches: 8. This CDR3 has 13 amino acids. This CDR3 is CSASEDRVYGYTF. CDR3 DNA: TGCAGTGCTAGTGAGGACAGGGTATACGGCTACACCTTC.

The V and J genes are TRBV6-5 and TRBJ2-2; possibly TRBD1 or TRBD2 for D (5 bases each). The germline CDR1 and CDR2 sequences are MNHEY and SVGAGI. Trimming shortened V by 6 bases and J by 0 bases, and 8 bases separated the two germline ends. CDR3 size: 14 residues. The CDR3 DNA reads TGTGCCAGCAGATCGGGACCGAACACCGGGGAGCTGTTTTTT. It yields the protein CASRSGPNTGELFF.

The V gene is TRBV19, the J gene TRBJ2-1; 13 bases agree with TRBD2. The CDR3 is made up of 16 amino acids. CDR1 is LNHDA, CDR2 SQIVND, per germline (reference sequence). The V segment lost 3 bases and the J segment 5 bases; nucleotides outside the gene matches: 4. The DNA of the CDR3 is TGTGCCAGTAGTATCCGGACTAGCGGGAGTGACAATGAGCAGTTCTTC. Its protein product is CASSIRTSGSDNEQFF.

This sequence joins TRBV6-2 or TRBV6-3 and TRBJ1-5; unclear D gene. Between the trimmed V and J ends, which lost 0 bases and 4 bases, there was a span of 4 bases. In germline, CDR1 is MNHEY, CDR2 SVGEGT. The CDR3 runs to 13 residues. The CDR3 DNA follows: TGTGCCAGCAGTTACTCACAAAATCAGCCCCAGCATTTT. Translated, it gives CASSYSQNQPQHF.

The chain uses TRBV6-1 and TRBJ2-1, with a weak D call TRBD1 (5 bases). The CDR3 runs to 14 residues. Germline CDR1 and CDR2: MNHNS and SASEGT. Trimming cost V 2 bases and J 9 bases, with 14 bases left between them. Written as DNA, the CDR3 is TGTGCCAGCAGTGAAATCGGCAGGGTCGGTGAGCAGTTCTTC. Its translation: CASSEIGRVGEQFF.

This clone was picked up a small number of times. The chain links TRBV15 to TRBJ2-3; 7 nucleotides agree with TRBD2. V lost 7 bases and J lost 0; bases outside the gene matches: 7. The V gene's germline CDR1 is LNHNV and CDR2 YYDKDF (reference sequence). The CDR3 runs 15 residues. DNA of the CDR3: TGTGCCACCAAATTGCTAGCGGCTAGCACAGATACGCAGTATTTT. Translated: CATKLLAASTDTQYF. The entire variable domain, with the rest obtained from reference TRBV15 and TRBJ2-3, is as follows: DAMVIQNPRYQVTQFGKPVTLSCSQTLNHNVMYWYQQKSSQAPKLLFHYYDKDFNNEADTPDNFQSRRPNTSFCFLDIRSPGLGDTAMYLCATKLLAASTDTQYFGPGTRLTVL.

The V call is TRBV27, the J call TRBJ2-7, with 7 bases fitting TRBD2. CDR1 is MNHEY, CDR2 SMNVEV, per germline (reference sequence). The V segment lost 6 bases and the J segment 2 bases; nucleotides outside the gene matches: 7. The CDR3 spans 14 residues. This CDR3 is CASRGTNPAYEQYF. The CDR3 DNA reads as TGTGCCAGCAGAGGGACTAACCCAGCCTACGAGCAGTACTTC.

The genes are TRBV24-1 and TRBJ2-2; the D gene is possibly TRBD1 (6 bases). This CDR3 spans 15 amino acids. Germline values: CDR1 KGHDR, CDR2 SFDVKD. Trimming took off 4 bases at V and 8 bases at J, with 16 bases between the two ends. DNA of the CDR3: TGTGCCACCAGTGACCCATCCTACAGGGCGGGGGAGCTGTTTTTT. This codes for CATSDPSYRAGELFF.

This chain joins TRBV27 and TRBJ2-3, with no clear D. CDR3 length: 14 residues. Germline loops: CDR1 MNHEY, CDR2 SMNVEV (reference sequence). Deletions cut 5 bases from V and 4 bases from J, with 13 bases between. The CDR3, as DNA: TGTGCCAGCAGTATTGATCTCCCCCCAGATACGCAGTATTTT. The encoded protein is CASSIDLPPDTQYF.